This TCR beta chain was found in a study of CD8 T cells in ankylosing spondylitis. Quantitative 5'-RACE with molecular barcodes produced the TCR beta libraries. In TCRdb, the 5' RACE reads were re-called with MiXCR into one record per CDR3 protein. The sample gives about 200,000 distinct CDR3 sequences, around 13% of which show up once; 16% is in the top ten. Findings and limits, study-wide: Reports say disease-linked clones showed up significantly more in matched ankylosing spondylitis synovial fluid.

Germline V gene lookup returns CDR1 MNHEY and CDR2 SMNVEV (reference sequence). V shed 5 bases and J shed 2 bases, with 20 bases lying between them. CDR3 length equals 17 residues. This clonotype was counted between two and nine times. Its antigen is still unknown. V and J are TRBV27 and TRBJ2-3, with a possible D match to TRBD1 (6 bases). This clonotype was obtained from a male donor with ankylosing spondylitis or in good health (not recorded which). The sequenced material came from blood, either unsorted or a sorted T cell fraction (not recorded which). For the CDR3, the DNA is TGTGCCAGCAGTGCTCCAGGGACACGGGGTGACACAGATACGCAGTATTTT. Amino acid sequence: CASSAPGTRGDTDTQYF.